One and the same sample provided the 28 T cell receptor beta chains below, sequenced in a study of lymphopenia after photon versus proton radiotherapy. TCRdb's table, derived via immunoSEQ multiplex PCR, lists solely in-frame clones and lacks some. Here the sample spans about 45,000 clones, around 86% being singletons. This specimen consisted of peripheral blood, obtained from a patient treated with photon-based radiotherapy. Receptor source: a middle-aged man with gastric cancer.

The gene calls are TRBV4-1 and TRBJ1-2, with 10 bases matching TRBD1. This CDR3 spans 15 amino acids. J gave up 4 bases and V 2 bases, and 4 bases lay outside the gene matches. Germline loops: CDR1 MGHRA, CDR2 YSYEKL. The CDR3 region has the DNA TGCGCCAGCAGCCAACGACAGGGGGCTGGCTATGGCTACACCTTC. As protein: CASSQRQGAGYGYTF.

This clone was counted between two and nine times. The chain employs TRBV21-1 and TRBJ2-7; the table assigns TRBD1, which was not confirmed against the DNA. TRBV21-1 is a pseudogene segment. The CDR3 covers 11 residues. CDR3 loop: CASSPTNEQYF. CDR3 DNA: TGTGCCAGCAGCCCCACAAACGAGCAGTACTTC.

This rearrangement joins TRBV12-5 to TRBJ1-1, with 8 positions matching TRBD1. The junction had 5 bases not matched to a gene; V was cut back by 4 bases and J by 1 base. The CDR3 length is 15 residues. Germline loops: CDR1 LGHNT, CDR2 FRNRAP. This CDR3 is CASGSGQGRNTEAFF. The CDR3 coding sequence is TGTGCTAGTGGTTCAGGACAGGGTCGGAACACTGAAGCTTTCTTT.

The sample holds a few counts of this clone. The DNA of the CDR3 is TGTGCCAGCTCGCCCGCCAGCGGGCAAAGAGACGGCCAGTACTTC. The encoded protein is CASSPASGQRDGQYF. The chain is built from TRBV18 and TRBJ2-5, with a weak D call TRBD2 (6 bases). CDR3 length: 15 amino acids. The germline V and J ends were trimmed by 6 bases and 10 bases, with 24 bases remaining between them. Germline V lookup: CDR1 KGHSH, CDR2 LQKENI.

V is TRBV7-8 and J is TRBJ2-7; 12 bases are shared with TRBD2. Germline V gene sequence: CDR1 SGHVS, CDR2 FQNEAQ. With V trimmed by 4 bases and J by 7 bases, 11 bases remained unmatched. The CDR3 spans 16 residues. The CDR3 region is CASSSRASGGAGEQYF. CDR3 DNA sequence: TGTGCCAGCAGCTCGAGGGCTAGCGGGGGGGCCGGGGAGCAGTACTTC.

The rearrangement uses TRBV2 and TRBJ2-7; D is uncertain. Between the trimmed V and J ends, which lost 1 base and 4 bases, there was a span of 5 bases. Germline V gene sequence: CDR1 SNHLY, CDR2 FYNNEI. The CDR3 has 12 residues. DNA for the CDR3: TGTGCCAGCAGTGAAGATCGGTACGAGCAGTACTTC. Translating it yields CASSEDRYEQYF.

This clone appeared once. The V call is TRBV9, the J call TRBJ1-1; tentatively, D is TRBD1 (6 bases). Germline V gives CDR1 SGDLS, CDR2 YYNGEE. The CDR3 length is 16 residues. V lost 1 base and J 10 bases, leaving 23 bases between the germline ends. The CDR3: CASSVNGGSSGNIAFF. CDR3 bases: TGTGCCAGCAGCGTAAATGGGGGCTCCTCAGGAAATATAGCTTTCTTT.

The V call is TRBV18, the J call TRBJ2-3; no clear D gene. Germline V gene data show CDR1 as KGHSH and CDR2 as LQKENI. The CDR3 is 12 residues long. V lost 1 base and J 5 bases, leaving 4 bases between the germline ends. As DNA, the CDR3 is TGTGCCAGCTCACCACTAGGAGATACGCAGTATTTT. It translates to CASSPLGDTQYF.

The chain carries TRBV11-3 and TRBJ2-2; 8 bases are a match to TRBD1. The germline gives CDR1 SGHNT, CDR2 YENEEA. After removal of 4 bases from V and 1 base from J, the junction contained 5 bases not matched to a gene. The CDR3 contains 16 residues. The CDR3 sequence: CASSSSTGVNTGELFF. As DNA, the CDR3 is TGTGCCAGCAGCTCCTCGACAGGGGTGAACACCGGGGAGCTGTTTTTT.

J is TRBJ2-3 and V is TRBV7-9; D might be TRBD1 or TRBD2, each matching 5 bases. Germline CDR1 reads SEHNR; CDR2 reads FQNEAQ (reference sequence). The CDR3 runs 15 residues. Trimming removed 3 bases from V and 4 bases from J, with 14 bases in between. The CDR3 region is CASSLGVPGADTQYF. CDR3 sequence (DNA): TGTGCCAGCAGCTTGGGGGTCCCTGGGGCAGATACGCAGTATTTT. Based on the CDR3 plus reference TRBV7-9 and TRBJ2-3, the full variable domain is DTGVSQNPRHKITKRGQNVTFRCDPISEHNRLYWYRQTLGQGPEFLTYFQNEAQLEKSRLLSDRFSAERPKGSFSTLEIQRTEQGDSAMYLCASSLGVPGADTQYFGPGTRLTVL.

The chain links TRBV7-2 to TRBJ2-7, with 11 bases aligning to TRBD1. V trimming: 6 bases; J trimming: 6 bases; junction bases outside the gene matches: 7. The CDR3 runs to 14 residues. Germline V CDR1 and CDR2: SGHTA, FQGNSA. The CDR3 DNA follows: TGTGCCAGCAGGGAGGAGGACAGGGGGCTCGAGCAGTACTTC. It specifies CASREEDRGLEQYF. The whole variable domain, remainder taken from reference TRBV7-2 and TRBJ2-7, is GAGVSQSPSNKVTEKGKDVELRCDPISGHTALYWYRQSLGQGLEFLIYFQGNSAPDKSGLPSDRFSAERTGGSVSTLTIQRTQQEDSAVYLCASREEDRGLEQYFGPGTRLTVT.

CDR3 amino acids: CASSLSRGQGLNTQYF. CDR3 sequence (DNA): TGTGCCAGCAGCTTGTCTAGGGGGCAGGGCTTAAATACGCAGTATTTT. The V and J genes are TRBV5-4 and TRBJ2-3; TRBD1 agrees at 7 bases. CDR1 is SGHNT and CDR2 is YYREEE in the germline V gene (reference sequence). V was clipped by 1 base and J by 7 bases; unmatched bases: 12. The CDR3 runs to 16 residues.

This clone occurred a few times. The chain joins TRBV13 to TRBJ2-7, with 7 bases aligning to TRBD1. Per the germline V gene, CDR1 is PRHDT and CDR2 is FYEKMQ (reference sequence). The CDR3 totals 14 residues. After removal of 4 bases from V and 2 bases from J, the junction contained 5 bases not matched to a gene. The CDR3 coding sequence is TGTGCCAGCAGCTCCCGGGACAGAGCCTACGAGCAGTACTTC. Translation gives CASSSRDRAYEQYF. The complete variable domain, with remaining parts taken from reference TRBV13 and TRBJ2-7, reads AAGVIQSPRHLIKEKRETATLKCYPIPRHDTVYWYQQGPGQDPQFLISFYEKMQSDKGSIPDRFSAQQFSDYHSELNMSSLELGDSALYFCASSSRDRAYEQYFGPGTRLTVT.

The CDR3 loop reads CASSPRGGLQSEQYF. The CDR3 DNA is TGTGCCAGCAGCCCCAGGGGGGGCCTTCAGAGCGAGCAGTACTTC. J is TRBJ2-7 and V is TRBV7-2; either TRBD1 or TRBD2 may supply D (7 bases each). The germline gives CDR1 SGHTA, CDR2 FQGNSA. The CDR3 length is 15 residues. The germline V and J ends were trimmed by 5 bases and 6 bases, with 20 bases remaining between them. The whole variable domain, filled in from reference TRBV7-2 and TRBJ2-7, reads GAGVSQSPSNKVTEKGKDVELRCDPISGHTALYWYRQSLGQGLEFLIYFQGNSAPDKSGLPSDRFSAERTGGSVSTLTIQRTQQEDSAVYLCASSPRGGLQSEQYFGPGTRLTVT.

This chain uses TRBV14 with TRBJ1-1; D gene unclear. The CDR3 spans 14 residues. The germline V gene encodes CDR1 SGHDN and CDR2 FVKESK. Trimming removed 3 bases at V and 6 bases at J, with 14 bases between. CDR3 amino acids: CASSQEPSGAEAFF. Written as DNA, the CDR3 is TGTGCCAGCAGCCAGGAACCATCCGGGGCTGAAGCTTTCTTT. The variable domain in full, with the rest retrieved from reference TRBV14 and TRBJ1-1, is EAGVTQFPSHSVIEKGQTVTLRCDPISGHDNLYWYRRVMGKEIKFLLHFVKESKQDESGMPNNRFLAERTGGTYSTLKVQPAELEDSGVYFCASSQEPSGAEAFFGQGTRLTVV.

Here the CDR3 DNA reads TGTGCCAGCAGTGGACAGGCCGGGGGTATAGACACCATATATTTT. Its protein is CASSGQAGGIDTIYF. The chain has TRBV6-6 and TRBJ1-3, with TRBD1 identical over 7 bases. V gave up 5 bases and J gave up 8 bases; unmatched junction bases: 12. Germline V gene sequence: CDR1 MNHNY, CDR2 SVGAGI (reference sequence). The CDR3 is 15 residues long.

This clone was counted between two and nine times. The chain joins TRBV19 to TRBJ1-2; D is unclear. The CDR3 is 14 amino acids. Germline V gene sequence: CDR1 LNHDA, CDR2 SQIVND (reference sequence). The V end was cut by 6 bases, the J end by 8 bases, with 19 bases between. Here the CDR3 reads CASSPGRRTGGYTF. The CDR3 nucleotides read TGTGCCAGTAGCCCGGGCCGGAGGACGGGGGGCTACACCTTC.

The chain couples TRBV5-6 to TRBJ2-7, with D tentatively TRBD2 (6 bases). The CDR3 totals 12 residues. Germline V gives CDR1 SGHDT, CDR2 YYEEEE. V was pared by 0 bases and J by 6 bases, with 7 bases between. This CDR3 reads CASSLGGGEQYF. The DNA of the CDR3 is TGTGCCAGCAGCTTGGGGGGAGGCGAGCAGTACTTC.

The V gene is TRBV19, the J gene TRBJ1-5, with D unclear. CDR3 size: 13 residues. Germline V gene lookup returns CDR1 LNHDA and CDR2 SQIVND (reference sequence). Deletions cut 5 bases from V and 4 bases from J, with 9 bases between. CDR3: CASSVRENQPQHF. DNA for the CDR3: TGTGCCAGTAGTGTTCGGGAAAATCAGCCCCAGCATTTT.

The chain couples TRBV27 to TRBJ1-5; tentatively, D is TRBD1 (5 bases). This CDR3 region has 14 residues. Trimming shortened V by 5 bases and J by 7 bases, and 15 bases separated the two germline ends. Germline V gives CDR1 MNHEY, CDR2 SMNVEV (reference sequence). The CDR3 nucleotides are TGTGCCAGCAGTACCGCAGGGCGTGAGCAGCCCCAGCATTTT. Translation: CASSTAGREQPQHF.

The chain links TRBV19 to TRBJ1-5, with D unresolved. This CDR3 has 13 residues. Trimming took off 6 bases at V and 12 bases at J, with 18 bases between the two ends. CDR1 and CDR2 from the germline V gene are LNHDA and SQIVND (reference sequence). CDR3 sequence (DNA): TGTGCCAGTAGAGGTAACGAAGGGCCCCGCCAGCATTTT. Residues: CASRGNEGPRQHF.

The V and J genes are TRBV28 and TRBJ2-5, with D hard to call. The germline CDR1 and CDR2 sequences are MDHEN and SYDVKM. V gave up 3 bases and J gave up 5 bases, with 4 bases separating them. The CDR3 spans 11 residues. DNA of the CDR3: TGTGCCAGCAGTTTGGGGGAGACCCAGTACTTC. This gives the protein CASSLGETQYF.

The chain links TRBV7-2 to TRBJ1-1, with 8 positions matching TRBD1. CDR1 and CDR2 from the germline V gene are SGHTA and FQGNSA. V trimming: 5 bases; J trimming: 4 bases; junction bases outside the gene matches: 6. The length of the CDR3 is 14 residues. This CDR3 is CASSEYRGSTEAFF. The CDR3 nucleotides read TGTGCCAGCAGCGAATACAGGGGGAGCACTGAAGCTTTCTTT.

There are a few counts of this clone. In the same sample, other DNA sequences code for this CDR3. The chain couples TRBV30 to TRBJ1-1; D not certain. The CDR3 runs 11 residues. Germline CDR1 GTSNPN, CDR2 SVGIG (reference sequence). V gave up 3 bases and J gave up 1 base, with 3 bases separating them. In nucleotides, the CDR3 is TGTGCCTGGAGGGAGAACACTGAAGCTTTCTTT. Its protein product is CAWRENTEAFF.

The CDR3 nucleotides read TGCGCCAGCAGCCAAGATTCGAGGTTTAGAGGAGAGACCCAGTACTTC. Amino acid sequence: CASSQDSRFRGETQYF. The rearrangement joins TRBV4-1 to TRBJ2-5; D not certain. V was cut by 0 bases and J by 4 bases, with 15 bases left in between. Germline V gene sequence: CDR1 MGHRA, CDR2 YSYEKL. CDR3 length: 16 residues.

The chain links TRBV7-2 to TRBJ2-5, with a tentative D call TRBD1 (6 bases). Trimming shortened V by 5 bases and J by 1 base, and 11 bases separated the two germline ends. This CDR3 has 14 residues. CDR1 SGHTA and CDR2 FQGNSA come from the germline V gene. The CDR3 loop is CASSRGHSQETQYF. CDR3 sequence (DNA): TGTGCCAGCAGCCGGGGACACTCCCAAGAGACCCAGTACTTC. Full variable domain (remainder filled in from reference TRBV7-2 and TRBJ2-5): GAGVSQSPSNKVTEKGKDVELRCDPISGHTALYWYRQSLGQGLEFLIYFQGNSAPDKSGLPSDRFSAERTGGSVSTLTIQRTQQEDSAVYLCASSRGHSQETQYFGPGTRLLVL.

J is TRBJ1-2 and V is TRBV5-1; D possibly corresponds to TRBD1 (5 bases). Trimming removed 4 bases at V and 4 bases at J, with 14 bases between. There are 14 residues in the CDR3. Germline values: CDR1 SGHRS, CDR2 YFSETQ. The CDR3 nucleotides are TGCGCCAGCAGCCCAGGGCAGGCGAGCTATGGCTACACCTTC. This sequence encodes CASSPGQASYGYTF.

The chain has TRBV4-1 and TRBJ2-7, with 7 positions matching TRBD1. Trimming removed 0 bases from V and 6 bases from J; junction bases left unmatched: 5. Germline CDR1 reads MGHRA; CDR2 reads YSYEKL. This CDR3 is 14 amino acids long. CDR3 bases: TGCGCCAGCAGCCAAGAAAGGGGGCAGCCCGAGCAGTACTTC. Encoded protein: CASSQERGQPEQYF.